This T cell receptor beta chain was identified in a study of T cell responses to AZD1222 COVID-19 vaccine (dated by TCRdb to the early 2020s). For the study in its entirety: AZD1222 recipients whose second dose came at about 4 weeks and those whose second dose came at about 12 weeks were combined into one group, since spike-specific TCR depth and breadth did not differ between the two schedules. Trial participants were enrolled by age into 18-55, 56-69 and 70-plus year subgroups, with 148, 28 and 57 TCR-sequenced participants respectively. A total of more than 230 trial participants underwent TCR sequencing, of whom about 200 received two doses of AZD1222 and 26 received two doses of the MenACWY control vaccine.

The CDR3 regions of human TCRbeta chains were analyzed by immunosequencing. On the authors' methods: Repertoire TCRs were checked for matches against a reference library of SARS-CoV-2-specific TCRs that had been generated using the MIRA antigen-specificity platform. Breadth was defined as the fraction of unique TCRs that were SARS-CoV-2-associated, and depth was defined as the fraction of total T cells that were SARS-CoV-2-associated. Using the MIRA data, each spike-specific TCR was mapped to the spike region that the TCR reacts to and placed in a CD4 or CD8 class. Log10-transformed breadth and depth values were compared by one-way ANOVA with Sidak's multiple comparisons tests. The table comes from immuneACCESS by way of TCRdb, which keeps in-frame sequences with V and J called. Part of the clones is missing from these tables; in studies checked, under half for an unresolved V gene and the rest for unknown reasons. From that table come the V and J calls and clone size; the DNA was used to work out D and trimming. For this sample there are 130,000 to 150,000 clones; about 92% appear just once. The top ten clones comprise 1.5% to 2% of the sample.

Worth noting for this clone: The target of this receptor is not known. The record has no base qualities; no much larger clone is one base away.

The study at large found these results: The whole spike protein was spanned by vaccine-associated CD4 TCRs, and dominant responses were seen in regions 160-218 and 743-854. The 56-69-year group was small, and its depth increase did not reach significance, likely because of low power. Reportedly, close to half of the unique spike-specific TCRs recognized epitopes lying outside the regions that are mutated in the B.1.351 and B.1.1.7 variants. After two AZD1222 doses, spike-specific TCR breadth and depth were significantly higher than at day 0 and than in MenACWY recipients. Because no day 14 peak-response samples were available, repertoires were characterized only after the peak T cell response. Participants were mostly white British, with more females than males. The authors suggested clonal diversity may have been underestimated. Only six AZD1222 recipients were SARS-CoV-2 seropositive at baseline, limiting conclusions about previously exposed vaccinees.

In the paper's terms, the time point label means: baseline before first vaccination. The vaccinee samples were drawn from two UK trials, COV001 and COV002, one of which was a single-blind randomized controlled phase 2/3 trial testing AZD1222 (ChAdOx1 nCoV-19) in healthy adults. Trial participant PBMC samples were collected at day 0 and day 28 after the second dose for TCRbeta chain sequencing. According to the germline V gene, CDR1 reads SGHTA and CDR2 reads FQGNSA. The CDR3 spans 16 residues, from the cysteine through the phenylalanine. Only the CDR3 region is kept as DNA, spanning 48 bases read in frame from base 1. V has 0 bases trimmed and J has 7 bases trimmed; junction bases matching no gene number 3.

This material consisted of peripheral blood, taken on day 0 of AZD1222 vaccination. The rearranged segments are TRBV7-2 and TRBJ1-6; TRBD1 lines up with 10 middle nucleotides. The sequence came from an adult in good health. The DNA sequence is given as TGTGCCAGCAGCTTAGCGGGACAGGGGTTGAATTCACCCCTCCACTTT. This translates into CASSLAGQGLNSPLHF.